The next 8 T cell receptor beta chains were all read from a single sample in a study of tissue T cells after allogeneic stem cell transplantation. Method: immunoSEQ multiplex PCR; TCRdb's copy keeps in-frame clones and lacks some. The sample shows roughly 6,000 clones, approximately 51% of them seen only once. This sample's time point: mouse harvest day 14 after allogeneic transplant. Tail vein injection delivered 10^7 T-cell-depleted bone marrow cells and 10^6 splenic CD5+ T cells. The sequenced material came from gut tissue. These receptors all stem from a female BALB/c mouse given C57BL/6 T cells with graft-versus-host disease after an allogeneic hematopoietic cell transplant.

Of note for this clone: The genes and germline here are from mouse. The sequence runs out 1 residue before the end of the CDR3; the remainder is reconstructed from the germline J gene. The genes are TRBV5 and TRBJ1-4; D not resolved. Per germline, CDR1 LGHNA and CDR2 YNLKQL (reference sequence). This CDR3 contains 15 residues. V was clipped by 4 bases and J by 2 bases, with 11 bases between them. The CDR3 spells CASSPRHSSNERLFF. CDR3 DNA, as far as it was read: TGTGCCAGCAGCCCCCGGCACAGCTCCAACGAAAGATTATTT.

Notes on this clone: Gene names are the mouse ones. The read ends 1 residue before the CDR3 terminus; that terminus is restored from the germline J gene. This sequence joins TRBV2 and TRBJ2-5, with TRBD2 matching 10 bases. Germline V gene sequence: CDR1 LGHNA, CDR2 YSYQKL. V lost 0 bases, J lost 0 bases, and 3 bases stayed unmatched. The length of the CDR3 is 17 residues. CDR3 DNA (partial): TGTGCCAGCAGCCAAGAGTACTGGGGGGGGAACCAAGACACCCAGTAC. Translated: CASSQEYWGGNQDTQY. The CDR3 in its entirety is CASSQEYWGGNQDTQYF. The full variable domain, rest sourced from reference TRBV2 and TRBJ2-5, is DPKIIQKPKYLVAVTGSEKILICEQYLGHNAMYWYRQSAKKPLEFMFSYSYQKLMDNQTASSRFQPQSSKKNHLDLQITALKPDDSATYFCASSQEYWGGNQDTQYFGPGTRLLVL.

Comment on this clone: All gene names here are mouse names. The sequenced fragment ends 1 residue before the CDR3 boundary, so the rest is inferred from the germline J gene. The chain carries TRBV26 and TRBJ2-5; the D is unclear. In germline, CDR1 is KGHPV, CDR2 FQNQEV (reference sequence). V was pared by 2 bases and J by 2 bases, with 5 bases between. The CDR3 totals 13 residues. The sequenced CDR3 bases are TGTGCCAGCAGTCTGACCAGCCAAGACACCCAGTAC. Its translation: CASSLTSQDTQY. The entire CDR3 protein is CASSLTSQDTQYF.

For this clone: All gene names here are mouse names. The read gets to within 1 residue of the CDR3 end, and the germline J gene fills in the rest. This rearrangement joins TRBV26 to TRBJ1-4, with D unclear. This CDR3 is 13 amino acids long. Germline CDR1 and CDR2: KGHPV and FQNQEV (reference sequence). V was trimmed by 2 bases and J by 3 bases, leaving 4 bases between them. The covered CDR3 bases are TGTGCCAGCAGTCTGAGGGCCAACGAAAGATTATTT. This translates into CASSLRANERLF. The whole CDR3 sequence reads CASSLRANERLFF.

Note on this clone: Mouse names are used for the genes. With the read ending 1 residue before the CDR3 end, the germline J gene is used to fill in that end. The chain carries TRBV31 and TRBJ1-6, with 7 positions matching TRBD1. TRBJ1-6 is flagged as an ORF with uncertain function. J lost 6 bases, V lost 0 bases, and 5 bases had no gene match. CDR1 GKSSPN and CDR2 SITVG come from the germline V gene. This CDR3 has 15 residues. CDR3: CAWSLPRQGNSPLYF. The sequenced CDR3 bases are TGTGCCTGGAGTCTACCCCGACAGGGTAATTCGCCCCTCTAC.

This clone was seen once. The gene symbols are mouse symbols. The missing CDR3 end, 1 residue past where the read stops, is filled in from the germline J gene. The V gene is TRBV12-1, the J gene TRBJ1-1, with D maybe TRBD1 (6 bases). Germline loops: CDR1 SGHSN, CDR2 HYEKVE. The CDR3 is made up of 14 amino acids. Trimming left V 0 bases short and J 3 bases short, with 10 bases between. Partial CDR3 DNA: TGTGCCAGCTCTCTCGAACAGGGCTACACAGAAGTCTTC. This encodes CASSLEQGYTEVF. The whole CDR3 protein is CASSLEQGYTEVFF.

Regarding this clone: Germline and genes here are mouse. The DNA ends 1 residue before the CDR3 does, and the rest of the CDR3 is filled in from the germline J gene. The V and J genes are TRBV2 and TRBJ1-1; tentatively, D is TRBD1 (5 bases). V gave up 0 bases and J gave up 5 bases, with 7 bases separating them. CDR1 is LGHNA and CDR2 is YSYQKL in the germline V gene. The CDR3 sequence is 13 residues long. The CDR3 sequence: CASSQDGGTEVFF. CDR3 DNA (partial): TGTGCCAGCAGCCAAGATGGGGGGACAGAAGTCTTC.

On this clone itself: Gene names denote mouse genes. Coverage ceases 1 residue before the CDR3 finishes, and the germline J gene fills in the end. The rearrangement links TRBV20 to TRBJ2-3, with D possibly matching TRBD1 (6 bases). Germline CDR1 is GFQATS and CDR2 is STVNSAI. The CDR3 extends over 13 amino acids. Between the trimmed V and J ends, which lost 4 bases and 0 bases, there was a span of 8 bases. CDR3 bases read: TGTGGTGCTAAACAGGGTAGTGCAGAAACGCTGTAT. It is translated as CGAKQGSAETLY. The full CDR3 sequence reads CGAKQGSAETLYF.